Described below is a single T cell receptor beta chain sequence and its context. V was clipped by 2 bases and J by 7 bases, with 8 bases between them. Germline V gene data show CDR1 as SGHNT and CDR2 as YENEEA. The CDR3 has 12 residues. Produced via immunoSEQ multiplex PCR; TCRdb's table is partial and in-frame only. The profile shows approximately 11,000 clones, just over 70% of them singletons. The data derive from a study of blood T cell repertoires in COVID-19. The chain carries TRBV11-3 and TRBJ2-5; D call uncertain. The sequence was collected from a man in his sixties with COVID-19, enrolled during active disease. The sequenced sample consisted of peripheral blood. The CDR3 DNA is TGTGCCAGCAGCTTACGGGTAGGGACCCAGTACTTC. Its protein is CASSLRVGTQYF.